This TCR beta chain was retrieved from a study of blood T cell repertoires in COVID-19. Looking at the study overall: COVID-19 samples collected from the United States, Italy and Spain covered acute and convalescent phases. Sources were T cells, B-cell-depleted T cells, or PBMCs; the material itself was cDNA or gDNA.

Original analysis: Estimation of nucleated cell counts was performed using reference gene primer amplification. Only in-frame clones appear in the TCRdb table, and some are missing; sequencing was by immunoSEQ multiplex PCR. The V and J calls and clone size come from that table; D and trimming were worked out from the DNA. This sample has roughly 300,000 clones, with approximately 83% found just once. V lost 0 bases to trimming and J lost 3 bases; unmatched junction nucleotides: 14. Germline assignment: CDR1 MNHEY and CDR2 SMNVEV (reference sequence). The CDR3 loop spans 19 amino acids. This rearrangement joins TRBV27 to TRBJ2-7; 10 bases are a match to TRBD2. This clonotype was obtained from a woman aged 45-65 years who had recovered from COVID-19. The sequenced sample was peripheral blood. The CDR3 loop reads CASSLSSGASGSGSYEQYF. Written as DNA, the CDR3 is TGTGCCAGCAGTTTATCCTCGGGGGCTAGCGGGAGTGGGAGCTACGAGCAGTACTTC.